The clone carrying this TCR beta chain was observed many times. What it recognizes is unknown. CDR1 and CDR2 (germline): MDHEN, SYDVKM. With 2 bases removed from V and 10 bases from J, the gap between germline ends came to 8 bases. This CDR3 has 12 residues. These data originate in a study of cytomegalovirus exposure and HLA in healthy donors. Whole-study results and caveats: It has been reported that TCR beta sequences accurately predicted the HLA-A and HLA-B alleles of most subjects. Being indistinguishable, some V segments were excluded, TRBV6-2 and TRBV6-3 among them. Most TCR beta V segments were productive about 90% or about 30% of the time in an earlier analysis.

PCR was performed using 60 Vbeta and 13 Jbeta primers. Repertoires were generated with immunoSEQ multiplex PCR, while TCRdb's copy carries only in-frame clones and drops some. The sample includes tens of thousands of clones, 70% to 85% of them seen just once. The rearrangement uses TRBV28 and TRBJ1-4, with D unresolved. Input material: PBMCs. The receptor comes from a woman between 50 and 59 years old in good health and CMV-seropositive. CDR3 region: CASSLLRGKLFF. The CDR3 region has the DNA TGTGCCAGCAGTTTACTACGTGGAAAACTGTTTTTT.